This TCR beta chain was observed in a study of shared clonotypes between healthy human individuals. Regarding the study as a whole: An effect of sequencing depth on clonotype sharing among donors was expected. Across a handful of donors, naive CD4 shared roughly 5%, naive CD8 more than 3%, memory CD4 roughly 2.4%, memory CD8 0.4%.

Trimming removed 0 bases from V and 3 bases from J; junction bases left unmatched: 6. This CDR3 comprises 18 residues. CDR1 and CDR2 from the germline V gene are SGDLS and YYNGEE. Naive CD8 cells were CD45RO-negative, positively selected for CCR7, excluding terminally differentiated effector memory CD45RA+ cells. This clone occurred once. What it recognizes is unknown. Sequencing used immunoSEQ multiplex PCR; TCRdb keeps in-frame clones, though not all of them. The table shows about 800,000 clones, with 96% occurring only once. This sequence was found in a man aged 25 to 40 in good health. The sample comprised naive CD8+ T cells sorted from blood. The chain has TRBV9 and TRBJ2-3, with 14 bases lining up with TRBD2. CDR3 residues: CASSVEGTSGSRTDTQYF. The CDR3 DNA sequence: TGTGCCAGCAGCGTAGAAGGGACTAGCGGGAGTCGGACAGATACGCAGTATTTT.